Shown below are 13 T cell receptor delta chains from a single sample sequenced in a study of γδ T cells in repeated Plasmodium falciparum infection. TCRdb redid the clone calls on the multiplex PCR reads with CATT. The data show around 49,000 delta-chain clones, with about 2% seen just once and approximately 24% held by the top ten. Flow sorting of PBMC yielded separate Vgamma9/Vdelta2+ and Vdelta2-negative gammadelta T cell populations for bulk repertoire analysis. Sequencing input: gamma-delta T cells from blood. These receptors originate from a pool of human donors (malaria-infected and uninfected, not separated).

A few counts support this clone. A read error is likely here: a far larger clone is one base away. Other DNA sequences in the same sample also yield this CDR3. The rearrangement uses TRDV1 and TRDJ1, with D tentatively TRDD2 (6 bases). Here the J gene was assigned by germline matching of the DNA, as TCRdb has none. The CDR3 runs 22 residues. Germline CDR1 and CDR2: TSWWSYY and QGS. CDR3 in amino acids: CALGDAPSSLIHLIQYTDKLIF. The CDR3 DNA sequence: TGTGCTCTTGGGGACGCCCCTTCTTCCTTAATCCACCTGATCCAGTACACCGACAAACTCATCTTT.

This clone was counted a few times. A far larger clone lies a single base away; this is likely a read error. Other DNA sequences in the sample encode the same CDR3. This sequence joins TRDV1 and TRDJ1; D is ambiguous. As TCRdb names no J gene, one was assigned here on the basis of a DNA match to germline. V was clipped by 3 bases and J by 0 bases, with 38 bases between them. The CDR3 sequence is 24 residues long. Germline V lookup: CDR1 TSWWSYY, CDR2 QGS. CDR3 nucleotide sequence: TGTGCTCTTGGGGAGCTTAAAGTACTAGAGCCATTACCTCGCGTACGCATCTACACCGATAAACTCATCTTT. Residues: CALGELKVLEPLPRVRIYTDKLIF.

This clone was seen a handful of times. The protein that TCRdb holds for this DNA derives from a much larger clone and differs from the translated DNA at residue 12, which likely indicates a read error; the protein shown here is translated from the DNA. The gene calls are TRDV3 and TRDJ1; the match to TRDD3 covers 8 bases. No J gene was available from TCRdb, and it was assigned here by a germline match of the DNA. The germline V gene has CDR1 TVYSNPD and CDR2 GDNSRS (reference sequence). This CDR3 is built from 17 residues. The ends lost 4 bases at V and 3 bases at J; junction bases unmatched: 19. The CDR3 region has the DNA TGTGCCTCCGCCTACGAAGGGTTTCTGGGGGACGCCGATAAACTCATCTTT. This translates into CASAYEGFLGDADKLIF.

The table lists this clone with a few counts. The protein that TCRdb holds for this DNA derives from a much larger clone and differs from the translated DNA at residue 9, which likely indicates a read error; the protein shown here is translated from the DNA. The chain employs TRDV2 and TRDJ1; possibly TRDD2 or TRDD3 for D (5 bases each). TCRdb gives no J gene; it was assigned here by matching the DNA to germline. CDR1 is GEAIGNYY and CDR2 is EKD in the germline V gene. V lost 1 base and J 0 bases, leaving 41 bases between the germline ends. The CDR3 loop spans 25 amino acids. DNA for the CDR3: TGTGCCTGTGACACGGGCCTTCTTTTAGGGTCGGGATGTCACCCCCCAAAGTGGTACACCGATAAACTCATCTTT. This gives the protein CACDTGLLLGSGCHPPKWYTDKLIF.

This clone was detected only a few times. Since a far larger clone is one base different, this is likely a read error. The same CDR3 is also encoded by other DNA sequences in this sample. CDR3 nucleotides: TGTGCTCTTGGGGAACTGGGGCCCTTCCCACGTCTGGGAAGATACACTGATAAACTCATCTTT. Amino acids: CALGELGPFPRLGRYTDKLIF. This chain links TRDV1 with TRDJ1, with a possible D match to TRDD2 (6 bases). TCRdb does not report a J gene; here it was assigned by matching the DNA to germline references. The CDR3 runs to 21 residues. Germline V gives CDR1 TSWWSYY, CDR2 QGS.

This clone has only a few counts. One base separates it from a far larger clone, so it is likely a read error. Other DNA sequences in the same sample also yield this CDR3. This chain joins TRAV38-2/DV8 and TRDJ1, with a weak D call TRDD3 (6 bases). The J gene, not given by TCRdb, was assigned here from a germline match of the nucleotide sequence. Trimming took 2 bases from V and 0 from J, leaving 26 bases between them. In germline, CDR1 is TSESDYY, CDR2 QEAYKQQN. CDR3 length: 20 amino acids. For the CDR3, the DNA is TGTGCTTATAGGAGTTATGGTGGGCGGCTGGGGTTCGGCTACACCGATAAACTCATCTTT. Its protein product is CAYRSYGGRLGFGYTDKLIF.

With respect to this clone: TCRdb records a much larger clone's protein for this DNA, with a difference at residue 11 that likely arises from a read error; the protein given is the translation of the DNA. The V gene is TRDV3, the J gene TRDJ1; D is tentatively TRDD1 or TRDD3 (5 bases each). CDR3 length: 15 amino acids. Trimming cost V 3 bases and J 7 bases, with 24 bases left between them. The germline V gene has CDR1 TVYSNPD and CDR2 GDNSRS (reference sequence). The CDR3 loop is CAFPARRIVAAKLIF. DNA for the CDR3: TGTGCCTTCCCGGCCCGGCGGATAGTCGCCGCTAAACTCATCTTT.

This clone has only a few counts. TCRdb assigns this DNA the protein of a much larger clone, which departs from its translation at residue 13; this likely reflects a read error, and the protein shown comes from translating the DNA. This chain joins TRAV14/DV4 and TRDJ1; TRDD3 aligns across 10 bases. Germline CDR1 is TSDPSYG and CDR2 is QGSYDQQN (reference sequence). There are 16 residues in the CDR3. The CDR3 here is CAIRRTGGFETDELIF. CDR3 DNA sequence: TGTGCAATTCGCCGTACTGGGGGATTCGAAACCGATGAACTCATCTTT.

This clone was seen many times. The protein in TCRdb stems from a much larger clone and differs at residue 23 from this DNA's translation, likely a read error; here the protein is translated from the DNA. This chain connects TRDV1 to TRDJ1; TRDD3 aligns across 9 bases. In germline, CDR1 is TSWWSYY, CDR2 QGS. The trim removed 3 bases at V and 3 bases at J, leaving 44 bases unmatched. This CDR3 spans 28 amino acids. The CDR3 protein is CALGDWGNNFPLEWGIRPAGLYADKLIF. The CDR3 DNA reads as TGTGCTCTTGGGGACTGGGGGAATAACTTTCCTCTTGAGTGGGGGATAAGACCTGCTGGTCTGTACGCCGATAAACTCATCTTT.

This clone occurred a few times. With only one base between it and a far larger clone, this is likely a read error. The sample carries other DNA sequences with the same CDR3. The chain employs TRDV3 and TRDJ1, with 10 bases fitting TRDD3. The J gene, not given by TCRdb, was assigned here from a germline match of the nucleotide sequence. This CDR3 is 21 amino acids long. With 4 bases clipped from V and 0 bases from J, the junction kept 26 bases outside the gene matches. The V gene's germline CDR1 is TVYSNPD and CDR2 GDNSRS (reference sequence). The CDR3 region is CAWGSTRRYWGIPSNTDKLIF. CDR3 DNA: TGTGCCTGGGGGTCGACGAGAAGGTACTGGGGGATCCCCTCCAACACCGATAAACTCATCTTT.

This clone is deemed medium-sized. Other DNA sequences of this sample code for an identical CDR3. CDR3 sequence (DNA): TGTGCTCTTGGGGAACCAGCTTTCGTTCCTACACCAGGGATCACCGATAAACTCATCTTT. Translating gives CALGEPAFVPTPGITDKLIF. The rearrangement uses TRDV1 and TRDJ1; TRDD2 aligns across 7 bases. The ends lost 1 base at V and 1 base at J; junction bases unmatched: 18. There are 20 residues in the CDR3. The germline CDR1 and CDR2 sequences are TSWWSYY and QGS.

A few counts support this clone. This likely reflects a read error, since a far larger clone is one base away. This specimen includes other DNA sequences encoding the same CDR3. The gene calls are TRDV3 and TRDJ1; a possible D gene is TRDD3 (5 bases). The J gene is absent in TCRdb and was assigned here via DNA matching to germline. This CDR3 region has 13 residues. Looked up from germline, CDR1 is TVYSNPD and CDR2 is GDNSRS (reference sequence). CDR3 region: CASGDTRVDKLIF. CDR3 nucleotides: TGTGCTTCCGGGGACACCCGGGTCGATAAACTCATCTTT.

As for this clone: This likely came from a read error, as a far larger clone is one base away. This same CDR3 is encoded by further DNA sequences in the sample. J is TRDJ1 and V is TRDV2, with D unresolved. The J gene, not given by TCRdb, was assigned here from a germline match of the nucleotide sequence. Germline CDR1 GEAIGNYY, CDR2 EKD. Deletions cut 0 bases from V and 0 bases from J, with 10 bases between. The CDR3 has 15 residues. The CDR3 DNA is TGTGCCTGTGACACCGTCCAACGTAACACCGATAAACTCATCTTT. This encodes CACDTVQRNTDKLIF.